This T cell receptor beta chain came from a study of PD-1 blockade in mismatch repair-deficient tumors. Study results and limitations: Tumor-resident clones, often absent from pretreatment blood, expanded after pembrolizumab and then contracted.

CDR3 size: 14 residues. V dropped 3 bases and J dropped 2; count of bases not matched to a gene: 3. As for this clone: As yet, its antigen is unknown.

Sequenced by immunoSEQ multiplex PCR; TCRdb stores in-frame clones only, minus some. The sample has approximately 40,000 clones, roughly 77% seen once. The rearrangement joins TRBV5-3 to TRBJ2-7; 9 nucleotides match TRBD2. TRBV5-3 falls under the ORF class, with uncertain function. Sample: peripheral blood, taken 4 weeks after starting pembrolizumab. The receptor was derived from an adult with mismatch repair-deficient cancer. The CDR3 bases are TGTGCCAGAAGCTCCCTAGCGGGGCCCTACGAGCAGTACTTC. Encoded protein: CARSSLAGPYEQYF.